A single TCR beta chain is shown here with its context. As yet, its antigen is unknown. The record originates from a study of T-cell memory formation after mild COVID-19. MiXCR, run by TCRdb on the 5' RACE reads, gives a single entry per CDR3 protein. The data hold approximately 400,000 distinct CDR3 sequences, with over 15% observed a single time. Broader study findings: Largely, contracting CD4+ clones fell within CM and EM, and contracting CD8+ clones within EMRA.

The specimen was PBMCs or a T cell subset sorted from them (not recorded which). This TCR was sampled from a man aged 18 to 30 who had mild COVID-19 (a few samples of this study predate the infection). Cell type and time point are not known.

Here the CDR3 DNA reads TGTGCCAGCAGGCCCGAGGGGGCGGGCACTGAAGCTTTCTTT. This encodes CASRPEGAGTEAFF. The chain links TRBV6-5 to TRBJ1-1; 7 nucleotides agree with TRBD1. J lost 4 bases, V lost 6 bases, and 8 bases had no gene match. The CDR3 is 14 residues long. CDR1 is MNHEY and CDR2 is SVGAGI in the germline V gene.